The clone carrying this T cell receptor beta chain was observed a single time. This entry belongs to a study of blood T cell repertoires in COVID-19. Study background: T cells, B-cell-depleted T cells, or PBMCs provided the cDNA or gDNA that served as material.

This CDR3 comprises 16 residues. The V end was cut by 4 bases, the J end by 0 bases, with 13 bases between. Germline CDR1 and CDR2: SGHNT and YYREEE (reference sequence). In the original workflow: Researchers report that nucleated cell counts were estimated from reference gene primer amplification. Clones were sequenced by immunoSEQ multiplex PCR, and TCRdb holds only the in-frame ones, with some missing. V, J and clone size reflect that table, while D and trimming were determined from the DNA. Among 14,000 to 15,000 clones listed, 92% were seen once. Sequenced: peripheral blood. The V gene is TRBV5-4, the J gene TRBJ2-2; the D gene is possibly TRBD2 (6 bases). The sequence came from a human donor with active COVID-19. The donor label of this sample is uncertain. The CDR3 sequence is CASSPEGRTNTGELFF. The CDR3 coding sequence is TGTGCCAGCAGCCCGGAGGGGAGAACGAACACCGGGGAGCTGTTTTTT.